This T cell receptor beta chain was documented in a study of vaccination and CD4 T cells after COVID-19. V lost 5 bases to trimming and J lost 5 bases; unmatched junction nucleotides: 9. The CDR3 totals 16 residues. Per germline, CDR1 KGHDR and CDR2 SFDVKD. Treatment reported: approximately nine-day PBMC culture with coronavirus spike peptide pools or control peptides (ViraFEST assay). Positive PCR dates ranged from March to December 2020; these dates predated US Alpha, Beta and Delta variants. Points on this clonotype: Its specificity is not known.

Sequencing of the DNA from cultured CD4+ T cells was carried out with the Oncomine TCR Beta short-read assay. Each CDR3 protein gets one entry after TCRdb re-called the PCR reads with MiXCR. The sample contains more than 10,000 distinct CDR3 sequences, about two thirds of which appear only once. V and J are TRBV24-1 and TRBJ2-3; 10 bases align to TRBD2. This TCR derives from a human donor who had recovered from COVID-19. Sequenced material: CD4+ T cells from blood, cultured in vitro. For the CDR3, the DNA is TGTGCCACCAGTGTCGCTAGCGGGAGTATTGGAGATACGCAGTATTTT. Its translation is CATSVASGSIGDTQYF.